Described below is a single TCR beta chain sequence and its context. Antigen specificity is unknown. Trimming cost V 5 bases and J 0 bases; bases outside gene matches: 11. Per germline, CDR1 SGHVS and CDR2 FQNEAQ. This CDR3 has 19 residues. Lysates of CMV-infected fibroblasts at 10 ug/mL stimulated these cells. Memory cells lacking CD40L and CD69 with high CD45RO were sorted. Before stimulation, PBMCs underwent CD8+ T cell depletion. A roughly 20-hour stimulation of CD8-depleted PBMCs used anti-CD28/CD49d costimulation, CD40-blocking antibody and enfuvirtide. These data originate in a study of persistence of HIV-infected CD4 T cells. About the study: Isolated cells were CMV- and HIV-1 Gag-responding CD4+ T cells.

Sequencing used immunoSEQ version 4 in survey mode. Using immunoSEQ multiplex PCR, the repertoire was profiled, and TCRdb retains in-frame clones only, with some absent. The sample has tens of thousands of clones; about 80% are singletons. Whole-study findings and limits: Compared with CD3/CD28-stimulated cells, CMV- and Gag-responding cells showed lower TCRbeta richness.

The sample in question was CD4+ T cells sorted from PBMCs after approximately 19-hour stimulation, obtained from a patient who received antiretroviral therapy. This TCR derives from an adult woman with HIV who was CMV-seropositive. V usage is TRBV7-8 and J usage is TRBJ2-6; 9 bases map to TRBD1. The CDR3 region has the DNA TGTGCCAGCAGCCCGATAACAGGGGGCCCTACCTCTGGGGCCAACGTCCTGACTTTC. Its protein product is CASSPITGGPTSGANVLTF.